The 13 T cell receptor beta chains reported below all come from one sample, sequenced in a study of shared clonotypes between healthy human individuals. As defined, naive CD8 cells were CD45RO-negative and positively selected for CCR7, with terminally differentiated effector memory CD45RA+ cells excluded. This table comes from immunoSEQ multiplex PCR, and its TCRdb copy is limited to in-frame clones, with some not included. Of around 2.1 million clones listed, around 93% are singletons. The sequenced material came from naive CD8+ T cells from PBMCs. The receptors were gathered from a man aged 18-30 years in good health. Some clones in this sample may be carry-over from other donors' samples.

V usage is TRBV2 and J usage is TRBJ2-1, with TRBD2 as a possible D gene (6 bases). V lost 3 bases, J lost 9 bases, and 21 bases lay in between. The CDR3 is 16 residues long. CDR1 SNHLY and CDR2 FYNNEI come from the germline V gene. The CDR3 loop reads CASSEAIDTPGVEQFF. The CDR3 DNA is TGTGCCAGCAGTGAGGCCATAGATACCCCGGGGGTTGAGCAGTTCTTC.

The chain joins TRBV7-3 to TRBJ2-7; either TRBD1 or TRBD2 may fit D (6 bases each). CDR1 and CDR2 (germline): SGHTA, FQGTGA. Trimming took off 5 bases at V and 2 bases at J, with 10 bases between the two ends. This CDR3 comprises 13 residues. The CDR3 loop reads CASSRGLAYEQYF. CDR3 coding DNA: TGTGCCAGCAGCCGGGGGCTAGCCTACGAGCAGTACTTC.

In this sample, this clone turned up once. The chain recombines TRBV11-2 with TRBJ2-1, with TRBD2 matching over 9 bases. Germline CDR1 reads SGHAT; CDR2 reads FQNNGV. V trimming: 0 bases; J trimming: 0 bases; junction bases outside the gene matches: 12. This CDR3 spans 20 amino acids. The CDR3 loop reads CASSLDHPWLAGSSYNEQFF. In DNA form, the CDR3 reads TGTGCCAGCAGCTTAGATCACCCTTGGCTAGCGGGGAGCTCCTACAATGAGCAGTTCTTC.

The chain employs TRBV6-6 and TRBJ1-5, with D tentatively TRBD1 (5 bases). In germline, CDR1 is MNHNY, CDR2 SVGAGI (reference sequence). The V end was cut by 7 bases, the J end by 0 bases, with 13 bases between. This CDR3 is built from 15 residues. The CDR3 is CASTQGIYSNQPQHF. CDR3 sequence (DNA): TGTGCCAGCACTCAGGGAATTTATAGCAATCAGCCCCAGCATTTT.

V usage is TRBV6-1 and J usage is TRBJ1-2; tentatively, D is TRBD1 (5 bases). The CDR3 length is 14 residues. The germline V and J ends were trimmed by 1 base and 5 bases, with 11 bases remaining between them. CDR1 MNHNS and CDR2 SASEGT come from the germline V gene. The CDR3 is CASSEGGRGYGYTF. The CDR3 DNA reads TGTGCCAGCAGTGAAGGGGGGAGAGGGTATGGCTACACCTTC.

The chain has TRBV12-5 and TRBJ1-2; 7 bases line up with TRBD1. Germline V gene data show CDR1 as LGHNT and CDR2 as FRNRAP. Trimming removed 3 bases from V and 3 bases from J; junction bases left unmatched: 1. This CDR3 has 13 residues. As DNA, the CDR3 is TGTGCTAGTGGTTTTGACAGGGACTATGGCTACACCTTC. Protein: CASGFDRDYGYTF.

The chain carries TRBV27 and TRBJ2-5; 8 bases line up with TRBD2. The CDR3 is 15 residues long. In germline, CDR1 is MNHEY, CDR2 SMNVEV (reference sequence). Germline trimming cut 6 bases from V and 2 bases from J; bases unmatched to any gene: 8. The CDR3 here is CASSLGGATQETQYF. CDR3 nucleotides: TGTGCCAGCAGCCTCGGGGGGGCTACTCAAGAGACCCAGTACTTC.

The gene calls are TRBV7-8 and TRBJ2-1, with TRBD1 as a possible D gene (6 bases). Germline-derived CDR1 and CDR2 are SGHVS and FQNEAQ. Trimming removed 4 bases at V and 7 bases at J, with 8 bases between. This CDR3 contains 12 residues. The CDR3 bases are TGTGCCAGCAGCTCCACAGGGAATGAGCAGTTCTTC. It codes for CASSSTGNEQFF.

The chain employs TRBV4-1 and TRBJ2-2; 10 nucleotides line up with TRBD2. Losses at the gene ends were 4 bases for V and 7 bases for J; bases not matched to a gene: 9. Per the germline V gene, CDR1 is MGHRA and CDR2 is YSYEKL. This CDR3 contains 16 residues. CDR3 amino acids: CASSLSGRAFGGELFF. As DNA, the CDR3 is TGCGCCAGCAGCCTGAGCGGGAGGGCCTTTGGCGGGGAGCTGTTTTTT.

This chain links TRBV9 with TRBJ2-1; unclear D gene. The CDR3 length is 14 residues. Germline CDR1 and CDR2: SGDLS and YYNGEE. Deletions cut 3 bases from V and 7 bases from J, with 14 bases between. The CDR3 here is CASSAGDGANEQFF. In nucleotides, the CDR3 is TGTGCCAGCAGCGCCGGAGATGGCGCGAATGAGCAGTTCTTC.

The J gene is TRBJ2-3, the V gene TRBV29-1; D remains unclear. Trimming took 8 bases from V and 0 from J, leaving 18 bases between them. The CDR3 runs 15 residues. Germline V gene sequence: CDR1 SQVTM, CDR2 ANQGSEA. The CDR3 DNA sequence: TGCAGCCACCGGATTTACGCTTCAAGCACAGATACGCAGTATTTT. This gives the protein CSHRIYASSTDTQYF.

The CDR3 region has the DNA TGTGCCAGCAGTGGGGACATACCCGCGGATGAGACCCAGTACTTC. It translates to CASSGDIPADETQYF. V gene TRBV28 combines with J gene TRBJ2-5; maybe TRBD1 (6 bases). The CDR3 sequence is 15 residues long. The germline V gene has CDR1 MDHEN and CDR2 SYDVKM. V was shortened by 5 bases and J by 5 bases, with 18 bases between the two germline ends.

The chain recombines TRBV20-1 with TRBJ1-4; D gene uncertain. Judging by the DNA end, TRBJ2-2 fits better; the J call may be wrong. This CDR3 is 11 amino acids long. Germline V CDR1 and CDR2: DFQATT, SNEGSKA (reference sequence). The CDR3: CSASEFRELFF. CDR3 in DNA: TGCAGTGCTAGTGAGTTCCGGGAGCTGTTTTTT.